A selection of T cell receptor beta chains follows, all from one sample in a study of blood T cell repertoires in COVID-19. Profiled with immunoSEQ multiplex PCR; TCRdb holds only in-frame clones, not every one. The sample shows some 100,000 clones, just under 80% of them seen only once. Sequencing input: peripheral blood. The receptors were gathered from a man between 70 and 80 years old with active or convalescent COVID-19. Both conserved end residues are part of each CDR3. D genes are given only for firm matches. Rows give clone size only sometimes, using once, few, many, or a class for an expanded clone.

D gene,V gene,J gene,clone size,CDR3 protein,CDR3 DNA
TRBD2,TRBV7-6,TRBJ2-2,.,CASSPGGLVYTGELFF,TGTGCCAGCAGCCCGGGTGGACTAGTTTACACCGGGGAGCTGTTTTTT
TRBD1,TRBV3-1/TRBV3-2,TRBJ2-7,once,CASSPHRGKLDEQYF,TGTGCCAGCAGCCCCCACAGGGGGAAGCTCGACGAGCAGTACTTC
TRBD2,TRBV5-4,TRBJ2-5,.,CASSSPSGGLQETQYF,TGTGCCAGCAGCTCCCCTAGCGGGGGCCTCCAAGAGACCCAGTACTTC
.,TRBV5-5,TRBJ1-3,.,CASRLTEGNTIYF,TGTGCCAGCAGACTCACGGAGGGAAACACCATATATTTT
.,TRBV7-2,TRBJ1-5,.,CASSLAGREDQPQHF,TGTGCCAGCAGCTTAGCTGGTAGGGAGGATCAGCCCCAGCATTTT
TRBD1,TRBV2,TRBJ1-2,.,CASSEGTGPNYGYTF,TGTGCCAGCAGTGAAGGGACAGGACCGAACTATGGCTACACCTTC
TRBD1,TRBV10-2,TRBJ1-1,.,CASSDGTGWFAFF,TGCGCCAGCAGTGACGGGACAGGGTGGTTTGCTTTCTTT
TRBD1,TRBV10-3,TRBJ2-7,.,CAIKSGGQGGYEQYF,TGTGCCATCAAGTCGGGGGGACAGGGTGGCTACGAGCAGTACTTC
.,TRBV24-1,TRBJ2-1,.,CATSDTRAGGLYNEQFF,TGTGCCACCAGTGATACACGAGCAGGGGGGCTATACAATGAGCAGTTCTTC
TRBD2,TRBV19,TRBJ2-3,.,CASNQIQASGSSDTQYF,TGTGCCAGTAATCAGATCCAGGCTAGCGGGAGTTCAGATACGCAGTATTTT
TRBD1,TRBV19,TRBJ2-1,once,CASSMSGTGVINEQFF,TGTGCCAGTAGTATGTCGGGGACAGGGGTTATCAATGAGCAGTTCTTC
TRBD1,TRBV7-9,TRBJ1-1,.,CASSPGQLSTEAFF,TGTGCCAGCAGCCCGGGACAGTTAAGTACTGAAGCTTTCTTT
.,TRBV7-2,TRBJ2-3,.,CASSLMGRSTDTQYF,TGTGCCAGCAGCTTAATGGGGCGTAGCACAGATACGCAGTATTTT
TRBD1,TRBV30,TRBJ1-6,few,CAWTTGNNSPLHF,TGTGCCTGGACGACAGGGAATAATTCACCCCTCCACTTT
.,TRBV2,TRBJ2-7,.,CASSEWVDNSYEQYF,TGTGCCAGCAGTGAGTGGGTGGACAACTCCTACGAGCAGTACTTC
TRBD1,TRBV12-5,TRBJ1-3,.,CASAPGQGALVGGNTIYF,TGTGCTAGTGCCCCGGGACAGGGGGCGCTTGTTGGTGGAAACACCATATATTTT
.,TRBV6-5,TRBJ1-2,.,CASAPDSPYGYTF,TGTGCCAGCGCCCCGGACAGCCCCTATGGCTACACCTTC
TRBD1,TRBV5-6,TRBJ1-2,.,CASSLGQGEIHGGYTF,TGTGCCAGCAGCTTGGGGCAGGGGGAAATACATGGAGGCTACACCTTC
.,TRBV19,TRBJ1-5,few,CASDDSYQPQHF,TGTGCCAGTGACGACAGCTATCAGCCCCAGCATTTT
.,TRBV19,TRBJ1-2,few,CASTRDSYGYTF,TGTGCCAGTACCAGAGACAGCTATGGCTACACCTTC
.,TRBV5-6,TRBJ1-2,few,CASSPGSYGYTF,TGTGCCAGCAGCCCTGGCAGCTATGGCTACACCTTC
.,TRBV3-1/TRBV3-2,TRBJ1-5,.,CASSQANAGRQPQHF,TGTGCCAGCAGCCAAGCTAACGCAGGTAGACAGCCCCAGCATTTT
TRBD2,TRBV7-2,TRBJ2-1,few,CASKERGAYNEQFF,TGTGCCAGCAAAGAGCGGGGGGCCTACAATGAGCAGTTCTTC
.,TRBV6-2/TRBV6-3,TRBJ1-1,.,CASSRPLQGQNTEAFF,TGTGCCAGCAGCCGCCCCTTACAGGGTCAGAACACTGAAGCTTTCTTT
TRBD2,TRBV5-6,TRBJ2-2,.,CASSLPTSANTGELFF,TGTGCCAGCAGCTTGCCGACTAGCGCGAACACCGGGGAGCTGTTTTTT
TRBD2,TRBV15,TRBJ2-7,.,CATSRDPAGRDEQYF,TGTGCCACCAGCAGAGATCCCGCCGGGAGGGACGAGCAGTACTTC
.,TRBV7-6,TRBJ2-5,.,CASSPFSNQETQYF,TGTGCCAGCAGCCCCTTTAGTAACCAAGAGACCCAGTACTTC
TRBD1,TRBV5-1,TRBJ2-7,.,CASSLGPPGDSTYYEQYF,TGCGCCAGCAGCTTAGGGCCCCCCGGGGACAGCACTTACTACGAGCAGTACTTC
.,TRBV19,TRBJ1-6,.,CASSSRQENSPLHF,TGTGCCAGTAGTTCACGACAGGAGAATTCACCCCTCCACTTT
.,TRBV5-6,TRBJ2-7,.,CASSDSSYEQYF,TGTGCCAGCTCGGACAGCTCCTACGAGCAGTACTTC
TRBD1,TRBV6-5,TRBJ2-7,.,CASSSPGQGQNEQYF,TGTGCCAGCAGTTCCCCGGGACAGGGTCAGAACGAGCAGTACTTC
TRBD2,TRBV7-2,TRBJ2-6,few,CASSFTLAGSTPSVLTF,TGTGCCAGCAGCTTCACGTTAGCGGGCTCCACCCCAAGCGTCCTGACTTTC
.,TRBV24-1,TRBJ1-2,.,CATSDSAEEGYTF,TGTGCCACCAGTGATTCAGCCGAGGAGGGCTACACCTTC
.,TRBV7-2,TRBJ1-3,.,CASSLVAGSGNTIYF,TGTGCCAGCAGCTTAGTGGCAGGCTCTGGAAACACCATATATTTT
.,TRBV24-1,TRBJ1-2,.,CATSRSSEGYTF,TGTGCCACCAGTCGGTCCTCTGAAGGCTACACCTTC
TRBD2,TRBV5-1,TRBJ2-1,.,CASSLVSSGMVIEQFF,TGCGCCAGCAGCTTGGTGTCTAGCGGGATGGTTATTGAGCAGTTCTTC
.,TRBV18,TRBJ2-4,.,CASSPPGAGNIQYF,TGTGCCAGCTCACCACCGGGGGCAGGGAACATTCAGTACTTC
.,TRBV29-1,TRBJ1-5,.,CSVEVELNQPQHF,TGCAGCGTTGAAGTAGAGCTCAATCAGCCCCAGCATTTT
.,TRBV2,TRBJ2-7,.,CASSESRVYEQYF,TGTGCCAGCAGTGAGTCCAGGGTCTACGAGCAGTACTTC